The clone carrying this T cell receptor (beta chain) was detected ten times or more. Its antigen remains unknown. Coverage ceases 3 residues before the CDR3 finishes, and the germline J gene fills in the end. Equal genomic DNA amounts from CVID and control samples were sequenced. TCRdb's table, derived via immunoSEQ multiplex PCR, lists solely in-frame clones and lacks some. Observed in the sample are around 32,000 clones, none of them singletons. Most patients and controls had Caucasian heritage. The record originates from a study of T cell clonality in common variable immunodeficiency. V gave up 7 bases and J gave up 2 bases; unmatched junction bases: 7. This CDR3 has 14 amino acids. Germline V gene lookup returns CDR1 LNHDA and CDR2 SQIVND (reference sequence). Overall study findings and caveats: CVID subjects had higher TCRbeta clonality than healthy controls, most marked in about a third.

The sample taken for sequencing was peripheral blood mononuclear cells. This chain links TRBV19 with TRBJ1-1; 7 positions agree with TRBD1. This receptor was identified in a person between 18 and 70 years old in good health. Partial CDR3 DNA: TGTGCCAGTACCACGACAGGGATCAACACTGAA. It specifies CASTTTGINTE. The whole CDR3 region reads CASTTTGINTEAFF. The entire variable domain, with the rest obtained from reference TRBV19 and TRBJ1-1, is as follows: DGGITQSPKYLFRKEGQNVTLSCEQNLNHDAMYWYRQDPGQGLRLIYYSQIVNDFQKGDIAEGYSVSREKKESFPLTVTSAQKNPTAFYLCASTTTGINTEAFFGQGTRLTVV.